This T cell receptor beta chain originates from a study of blood T cell repertoires in COVID-19. As for the study in general: Specimens from acute and convalescent COVID-19 originated in the United States, Italy and Spain. In each case, the material was cDNA or gDNA derived from T cells, B-cell-depleted T cells, or PBMCs.

This CDR3 region has 16 residues. Trimming cost V 0 bases and J 2 bases, with 14 bases left between them. Germline V gene sequence: CDR1 KGHSH, CDR2 LQKENI. In the original analysis: The authors estimated nucleated cell counts from reference gene primer amplification. Method: immunoSEQ multiplex PCR; TCRdb's copy keeps in-frame clones and lacks some. That table supplies the V and J calls and clone size; D and trimming were determined from the DNA. The sample lists about 130,000 clones, about 88% occurring once. Sequencing input: peripheral blood. The sequence came from a woman of 80 years or more with acute or convalescent COVID-19. V and J are TRBV18 and TRBJ2-7; D is uncertain. The CDR3 here is CASSPPVAVRTYEQYF. The CDR3 DNA reads as TGTGCCAGCTCACCACCCGTGGCGGTACGAACCTACGAGCAGTACTTC.